This record looks at one TCR beta chain sequence and its context. Its antigen is unidentified. This sample is part of a study of CD8 T cells in ankylosing spondylitis. Germline V gene data show CDR1 as SEHNR and CDR2 as FQNEAQ (reference sequence). The CDR3 spans 17 residues. With 1 base removed from V and 7 bases from J, the gap between germline ends came to 20 bases. Findings and limits, study-wide: Existing reports had already noted some motif variants in reactive arthritis synovial fluid and blood. Eight highly homologous variants made up a TCR beta motif, and this motif appeared characteristic of ankylosing spondylitis blood. Reportedly, disease-linked clones are significantly enriched in ankylosing spondylitis patients' matched synovial fluid.

By quantitative 5'-RACE with molecular barcodes, the TCR beta libraries were made. One entry per CDR3 protein results from TCRdb running MiXCR on the 5' RACE reads. The table lists 150,000 to 200,000 distinct CDR3 sequences, about 32% of them singletons, with about 6% in the top ten. The sequencing input was synovial fluid, either unsorted or a sorted T cell fraction (not recorded which). This sequence joins TRBV7-9 and TRBJ2-1; tentatively, D is TRBD2 (5 bases). This clonotype was obtained from a male donor with ankylosing spondylitis. The CDR3 protein is CASSLGGSKSSGNEQFF. The DNA for the CDR3 is TGTGCCAGCAGCTTAGGGGGATCAAAGTCCTCGGGGAATGAGCAGTTCTTC.